This entry concerns a single TCR beta chain. Its target is unknown. The PCR made use of 60 Vbeta and 13 Jbeta primers. Assay: immunoSEQ multiplex PCR; the TCRdb copy retains only in-frame clones and omits some. Here the sample spans some 200,000 clones, over 75% being singletons. The sample comes from a study of cytomegalovirus exposure and HLA in healthy donors. Study-wide background: A data release that came early held about 89 million unique TCRs from HLA-typed donors.

General observations from the study: About 87% or about 30% of the time was how often most TCR beta V segments were productive, according to an earlier analysis. The majority of CMV-associated TCR beta chains were reported as apparently HLA-restricted in a later analysis.

The CDR3 spans 15 residues. The germline CDR1 and CDR2 sequences are MNHEY and SVGAGI. V lost 7 bases and J 0 bases, leaving 12 bases between the germline ends. The receptor was isolated from a man aged 35 to 55 in good health and CMV-seropositive. V and J are TRBV6-5 and TRBJ1-4, with D possibly TRBD1 on 6 matching bases. The sequenced sample was PBMCs. In nucleotides, the CDR3 is TGTGCCAGCAAGGAGTCAGGGGCAACTAATGAAAAACTGTTTTTT. Translation gives CASKESGATNEKLFF.